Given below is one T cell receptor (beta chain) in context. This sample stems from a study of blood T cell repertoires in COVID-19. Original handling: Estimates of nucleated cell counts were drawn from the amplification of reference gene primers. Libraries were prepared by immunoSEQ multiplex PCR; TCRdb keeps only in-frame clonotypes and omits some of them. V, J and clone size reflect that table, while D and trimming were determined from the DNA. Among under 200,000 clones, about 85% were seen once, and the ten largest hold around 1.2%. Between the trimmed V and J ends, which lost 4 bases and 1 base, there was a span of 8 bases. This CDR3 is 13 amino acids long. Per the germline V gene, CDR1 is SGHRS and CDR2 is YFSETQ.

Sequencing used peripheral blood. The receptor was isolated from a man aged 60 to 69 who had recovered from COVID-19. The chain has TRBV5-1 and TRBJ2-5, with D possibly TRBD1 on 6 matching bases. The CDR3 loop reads CASSGDTQETQYF. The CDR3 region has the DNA TGCGCCAGCAGCGGGGACACCCAAGAGACCCAGTACTTC.